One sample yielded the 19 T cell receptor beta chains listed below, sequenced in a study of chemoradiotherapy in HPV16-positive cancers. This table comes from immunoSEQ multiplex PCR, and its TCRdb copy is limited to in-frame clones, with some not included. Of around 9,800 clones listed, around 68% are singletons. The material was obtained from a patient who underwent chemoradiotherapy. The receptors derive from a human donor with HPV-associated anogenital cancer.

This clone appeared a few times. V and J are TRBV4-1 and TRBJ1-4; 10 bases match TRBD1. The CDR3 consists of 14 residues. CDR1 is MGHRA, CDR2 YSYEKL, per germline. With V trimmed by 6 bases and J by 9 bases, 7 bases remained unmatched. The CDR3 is CASRQTGGRKKLFF. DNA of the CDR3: TGCGCCAGCAGACAGACAGGGGGCAGAAAAAAACTGTTTTTT.

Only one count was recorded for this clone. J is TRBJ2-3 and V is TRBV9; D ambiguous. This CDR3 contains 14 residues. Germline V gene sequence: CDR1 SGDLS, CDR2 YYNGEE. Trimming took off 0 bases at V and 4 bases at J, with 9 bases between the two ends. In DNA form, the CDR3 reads TGTGCCAGCAGCGTAGGGAGTAGTTCAGATACGCAGTATTTT. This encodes CASSVGSSSDTQYF.

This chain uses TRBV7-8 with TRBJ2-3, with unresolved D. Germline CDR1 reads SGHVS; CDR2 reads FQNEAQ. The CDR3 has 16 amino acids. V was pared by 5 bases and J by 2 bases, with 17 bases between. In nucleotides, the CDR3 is TGTGCCAGCAGCCTGTTCCGACTCTCGGACACAGATACGCAGTATTTT. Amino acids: CASSLFRLSDTDTQYF.

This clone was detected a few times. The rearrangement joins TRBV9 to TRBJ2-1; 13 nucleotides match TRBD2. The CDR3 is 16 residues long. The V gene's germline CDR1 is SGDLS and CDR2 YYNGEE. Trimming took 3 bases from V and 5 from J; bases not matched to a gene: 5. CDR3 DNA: TGTGCCAGCAGCGCGAGACTAGCGGGAGGTAACAATGAGCAGTTCTTC. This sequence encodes CASSARLAGGNNEQFF.

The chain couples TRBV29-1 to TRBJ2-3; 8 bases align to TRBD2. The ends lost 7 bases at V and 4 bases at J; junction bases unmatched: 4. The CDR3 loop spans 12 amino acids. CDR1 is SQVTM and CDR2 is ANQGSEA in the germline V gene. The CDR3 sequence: CSGGGYSDTQYF. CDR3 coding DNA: TGCAGCGGCGGGGGGTACTCAGATACGCAGTATTTT.

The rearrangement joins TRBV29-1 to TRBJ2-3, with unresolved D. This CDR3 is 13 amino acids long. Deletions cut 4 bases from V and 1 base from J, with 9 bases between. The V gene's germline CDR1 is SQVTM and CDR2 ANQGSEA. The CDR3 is CSVVPFCTDTQYF. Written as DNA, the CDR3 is TGCAGCGTTGTACCTTTTTGCACAGATACGCAGTATTTT.

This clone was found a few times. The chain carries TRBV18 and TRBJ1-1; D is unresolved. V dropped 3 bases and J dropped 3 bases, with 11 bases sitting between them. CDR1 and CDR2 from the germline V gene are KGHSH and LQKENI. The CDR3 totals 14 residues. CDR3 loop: CASSPGEGDTEAFF. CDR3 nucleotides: TGTGCCAGCTCACCTGGGGAAGGAGACACTGAAGCTTTCTTT.

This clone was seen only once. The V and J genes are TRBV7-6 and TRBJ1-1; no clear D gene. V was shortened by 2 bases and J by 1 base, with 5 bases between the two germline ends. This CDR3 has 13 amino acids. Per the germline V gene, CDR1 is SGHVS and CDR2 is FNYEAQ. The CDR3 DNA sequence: TGTGCCAGCAGCTTATCTCGGAACACTGAAGCTTTCTTT. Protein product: CASSLSRNTEAFF.

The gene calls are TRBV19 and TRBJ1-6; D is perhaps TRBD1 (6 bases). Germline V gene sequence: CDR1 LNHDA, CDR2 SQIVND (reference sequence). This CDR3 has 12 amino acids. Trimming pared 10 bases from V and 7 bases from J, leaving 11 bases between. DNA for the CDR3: TGTGCCATCGGACAGTCCAATTCACCCCTCCACTTT. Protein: CAIGQSNSPLHF.

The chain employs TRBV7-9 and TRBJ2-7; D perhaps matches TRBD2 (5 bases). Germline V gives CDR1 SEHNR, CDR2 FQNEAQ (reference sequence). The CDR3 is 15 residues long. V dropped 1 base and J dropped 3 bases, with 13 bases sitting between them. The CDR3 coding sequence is TGTGCCAGCAGCTTAGGTTCGGGGTCTTACTACGAGCAGTACGTC. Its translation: CASSLGSGSYYEQYV.

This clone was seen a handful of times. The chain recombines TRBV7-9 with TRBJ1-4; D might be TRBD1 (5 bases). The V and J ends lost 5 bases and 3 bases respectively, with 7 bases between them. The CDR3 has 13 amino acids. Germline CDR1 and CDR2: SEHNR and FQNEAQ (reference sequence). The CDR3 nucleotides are TGTGCCAGCAGCCGGGGGGCTAATGAAAAACTGTTTTTT. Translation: CASSRGANEKLFF.

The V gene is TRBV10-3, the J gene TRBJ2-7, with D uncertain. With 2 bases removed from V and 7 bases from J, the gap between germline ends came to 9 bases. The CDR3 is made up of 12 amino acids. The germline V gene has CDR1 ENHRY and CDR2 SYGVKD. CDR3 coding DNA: TGTGCCATCAGTGAGGGGGTTCGGGAGCAGTACGTC. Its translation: CAISEGVREQYV.

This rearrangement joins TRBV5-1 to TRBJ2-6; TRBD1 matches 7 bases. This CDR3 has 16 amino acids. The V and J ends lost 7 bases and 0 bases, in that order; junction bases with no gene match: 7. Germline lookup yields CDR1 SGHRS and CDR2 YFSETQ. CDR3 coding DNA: TGCGCCAGCCGGGACAGAGTGAGCTCTGGGGCCAACGTCCTGACTTTC. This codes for CASRDRVSSGANVLTF.

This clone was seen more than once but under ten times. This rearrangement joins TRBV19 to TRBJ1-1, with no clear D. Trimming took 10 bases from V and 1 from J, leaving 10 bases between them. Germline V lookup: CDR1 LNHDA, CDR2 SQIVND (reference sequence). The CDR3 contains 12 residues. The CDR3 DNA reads TGTGCCACCCGCTGGGGGAACACTGAAGCTTTCTTT. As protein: CATRWGNTEAFF.

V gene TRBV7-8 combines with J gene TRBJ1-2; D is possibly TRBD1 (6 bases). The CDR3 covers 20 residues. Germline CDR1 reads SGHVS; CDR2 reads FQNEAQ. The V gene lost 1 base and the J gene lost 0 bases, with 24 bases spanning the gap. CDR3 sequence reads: CASSLEGFRGRGRANYGYTF. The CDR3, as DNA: TGTGCCAGCAGCTTAGAAGGGTTCAGGGGAAGGGGACGAGCTAACTATGGCTACACCTTC.

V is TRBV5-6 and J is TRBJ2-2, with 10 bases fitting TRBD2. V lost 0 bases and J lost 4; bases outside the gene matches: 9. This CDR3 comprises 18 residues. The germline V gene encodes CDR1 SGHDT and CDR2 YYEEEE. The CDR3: CASSLVSSGGSITGELFF. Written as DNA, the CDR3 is TGTGCCAGCAGCTTGGTTAGTAGCGGGGGGTCGATCACCGGGGAGCTGTTTTTT.

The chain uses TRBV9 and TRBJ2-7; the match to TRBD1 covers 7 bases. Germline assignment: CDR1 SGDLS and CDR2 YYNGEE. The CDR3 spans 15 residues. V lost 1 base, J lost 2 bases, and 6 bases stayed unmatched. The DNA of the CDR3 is TGTGCCAGCAGCGTAACGACAGGGACCCCCTACGAGCAGTACTTC. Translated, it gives CASSVTTGTPYEQYF.

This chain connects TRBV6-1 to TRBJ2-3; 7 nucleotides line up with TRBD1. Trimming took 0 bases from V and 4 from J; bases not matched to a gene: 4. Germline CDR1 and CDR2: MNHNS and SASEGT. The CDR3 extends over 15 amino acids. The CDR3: CASSEAPGGADTQYF. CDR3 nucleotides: TGTGCCAGCAGTGAAGCCCCAGGGGGTGCAGATACGCAGTATTTT.

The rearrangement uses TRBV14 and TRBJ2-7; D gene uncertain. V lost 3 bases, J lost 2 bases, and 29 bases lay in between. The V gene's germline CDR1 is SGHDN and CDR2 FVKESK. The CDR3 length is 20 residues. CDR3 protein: CASSHGVWEGTGLETYEQYF. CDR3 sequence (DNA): TGTGCCAGCAGCCATGGGGTTTGGGAAGGAACGGGCTTAGAAACCTACGAGCAGTACTTC.